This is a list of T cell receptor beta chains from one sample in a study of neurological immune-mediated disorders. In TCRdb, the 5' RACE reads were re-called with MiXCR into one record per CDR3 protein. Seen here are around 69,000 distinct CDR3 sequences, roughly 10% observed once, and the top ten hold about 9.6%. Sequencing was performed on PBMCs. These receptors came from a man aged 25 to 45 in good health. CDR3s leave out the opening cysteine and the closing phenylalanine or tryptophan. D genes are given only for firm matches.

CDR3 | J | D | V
ASSSAVRQPQH | TRBJ1-5 | - | TRBV7-2
ASSPRERSYEQY | TRBJ2-7 | TRBD2 | TRBV27
ASSLVTAGYTGELF | TRBJ2-2 | - | TRBV7-2
ASTGASNTGELF | TRBJ2-2 | TRBD1 | TRBV12-5
SVLGAEAF | TRBJ1-1 | - | TRBV29-1
SRLGQTQETQY | TRBJ2-5 | - | TRBV20-1
TSGRALVNTQY | TRBJ2-3 | TRBD2 | TRBV28
ASSTTRDTEAF | TRBJ1-1 | - | TRBV6-6
ASSSRFGGTSTDTQY | TRBJ2-3 | - | TRBV12-3/TRBV12-4
ASCQKDPSYEQY | TRBJ2-7 | - | TRBV5-1
ASSLDGAKPQH | TRBJ1-5 | - | TRBV7-9
ASSRSDSFSSYEQY | TRBJ2-7 | - | TRBV25-1
SVVSGGETQY | TRBJ2-5 | - | TRBV29-1
AITQGFAGTDTQY | TRBJ2-3 | - | TRBV10-3
ASRTSDGSSSYEQY | TRBJ2-7 | - | TRBV12-3/TRBV12-4
ASSVNGGHNEQF | TRBJ2-1 | - | TRBV2
SVDRHRVVDGYT | TRBJ1-2 | - | TRBV29-1
ASSKDRGRPDTQY | TRBJ2-3 | TRBD1 | TRBV5-1
ASSYHNEQF | TRBJ2-1 | - | TRBV11-2
ASSRGARGELF | TRBJ2-2 | - | TRBV27
ASSYSVAQETQY | TRBJ2-5 | - | TRBV7-9
SADNGQGTDTQY | TRBJ2-3 | TRBD1 | TRBV20-1
ASSLDRAYEQY | TRBJ2-7 | - | TRBV7-3
ASSWSSSGANVLT | TRBJ2-6 | - | TRBV5-1
ASSLSADTQY | TRBJ2-3 | - | TRBV5-1